The source of this T cell receptor beta chain is a study of blood T cell repertoires in COVID-19 (dated by TCRdb to the early 2020s). Context from the whole study: Samples from collaborators originated in the United States, Italy and Spain and spanned both the acute and convalescent phases of COVID-19. The material from the prospective study consisted of cDNA or gDNA derived from T cells, B-cell-depleted T cells, or PBMCs. Subjects who had been exposed to COVID-19, were actively infected with it, or had recovered from it provided the deeply sampled blood TCRbeta repertoires that made up the dataset. The repertoires were released in a freely available public database intended as a resource for research on the immune response to SARS-CoV-2. The samples were drawn from two sources: the first 160 participants of the ongoing ImmuneRACE study, and over 1,000 subjects contributed by 6 global collaborators. The sample metadata nearly always contained a de-identified subject ID, COVID-19 status, age in years and sex. HLA class I and class II types, where available, came from metadata supplied by the sample provider rather than from assay-based typing. The investigation overall reported the following: Clinical and demographic metadata were provided uncurated, with the amount varying by source and participant.

The immunoSEQ Assay, a bias-controlled multiplex PCR, was used to amplify TCRbeta CDR3 regions from genomic DNA. In the paper's pipeline: Within the assay, amplification of reference gene primers was used to estimate how many nucleated cells each sample contained. To quantify the absolute abundance of each unique TCRbeta CDR3 rearrangement, sequence reads were collapsed and filtered. Productive Simpson clonality was computed per sample as the square root of Simpson's diversity index over productive rearrangements. In its TCRdb copy, this immuneACCESS table keeps in-frame sequences only and misses some clones. Where compared with another copy, unresolved V genes explain less than half of these, and the others have no known cause. V and J calls and clone size are given by that table; D and trimming were obtained from the DNA. For this sample there are about 400,000 clones; roughly 90% appear just once. The ten largest clonotypes hold about 3% of the sample.

Participants in the prospective study were aged roughly 18 to 89 years, lived in about two dozen United States geographic areas, and enrolled through a virtual design. In the prospective study, participants were assigned to cohorts based on the clinical history participants reported in a screening survey and a study questionnaire. Recovered participants in ImmuneRACE Cohort 3 were defined as having two consecutive negative NP/OP PCR tests, clearance from a healthcare professional, or resolution of symptoms. Mobile phlebotomists in the prospective study collected whole blood, serum and a nasopharyngeal or oropharyngeal swab from every participant. Over a roughly 2-month period, participants in the prospective study had the option of providing additional blood draws and questionnaires. Blood samples from the prospective study were shipped frozen or at room temperature prior to DNA extraction. Comments on this clone: Its antigen is not yet known. Per-base quality was not reported, and no clone a single base away is much larger than it.

The sample taken for sequencing was PBMCs or T cells enriched from blood (not recorded which). This TCR was sampled from a woman in her 30s who had recovered from COVID-19.

This receptor has the CDR3 CASSPRAADNEQFF. The sequenced DNA: TGTGCCAGCTCACCACGGGCAGCTGACAATGAGCAGTTCTTC. Recombination connected TRBV18 to TRBJ2-1, with no confidently assigned D gene. The CDR3 sequence holds 14 residues, the cysteine and phenylalanine included. The entry retains the CDR3 DNA only, 42 bases that are in frame from base 1. CDR1 and CDR2 were assigned from the germline V gene as KGHSH and LQKENI. Relative to germline, V is 1 base shorter and J is 5 bases shorter, with 9 bases between their ends.